The sample holds a few counts of the clone carrying this TCR beta chain. In the original workflow: Using reference gene primer amplification, nucleated cell counts were estimated. The data were produced by immunoSEQ multiplex PCR, yet TCRdb's version contains in-frame clones alone and is incomplete. Clonal size and the V and J genes are those of that table, whereas D and trimming came from the DNA. This table has 100,000 to 150,000 clones, about two thirds appearing once. CDR1 is MDHEN, CDR2 SYDVKM, per germline. This CDR3 is 14 amino acids long. V lost 6 bases and J 6 bases, leaving 16 bases between the germline ends. This sample was taken from a study of blood T cell repertoires in COVID-19. Turning to the study itself: The origin of the acute and convalescent COVID-19 samples was the United States, Italy and Spain.

V usage is TRBV28 and J usage is TRBJ2-3, with D tentatively TRBD2 (6 bases). The clonotype was recovered from a human donor with acute or convalescent COVID-19. The donor label of this sample is uncertain. Sequencing was performed on peripheral blood. CDR3 sequence: CASRPSEASDTQYF. The CDR3 coding sequence is TGTGCCAGCAGACCTAGCGAGGCTTCGGATACGCAGTATTTT.